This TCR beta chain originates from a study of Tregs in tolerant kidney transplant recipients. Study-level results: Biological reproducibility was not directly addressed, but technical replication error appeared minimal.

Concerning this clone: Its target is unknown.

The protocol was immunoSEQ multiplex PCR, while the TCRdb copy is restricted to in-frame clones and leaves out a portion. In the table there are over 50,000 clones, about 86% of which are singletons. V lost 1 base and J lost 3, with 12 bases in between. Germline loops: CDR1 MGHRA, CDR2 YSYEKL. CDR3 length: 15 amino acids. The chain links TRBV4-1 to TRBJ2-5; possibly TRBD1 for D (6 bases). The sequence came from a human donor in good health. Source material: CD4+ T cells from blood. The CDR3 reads CASSQGNRVKETQYF. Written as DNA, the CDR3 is TGCGCCAGCAGCCAAGGAAACAGGGTAAAAGAGACCCAGTACTTC.